Listed here is a single T cell receptor beta chain. This record belongs to a study of blood T cell repertoires in COVID-19. Enrolment of Seattle patients took place during active infection, and they were followed longitudinally. How the authors handled the data: Amplification from reference gene primers served as the basis for estimated nucleated cell counts. Method: immunoSEQ multiplex PCR; TCRdb's copy keeps in-frame clones and lacks some. V, J and clone size derive from that table, while D and trimming were established from the DNA sequence. The sample consists of under 450,000 clones, approximately 86% of them appearing once. Material: peripheral blood. The TCR comes from a woman aged 55-69 years with COVID-19, enrolled during active disease.

The CDR3 reads CASSFGQGGEQYF. The CDR3 bases are TGTGCCAGCAGCTTCGGACAGGGCGGCGAGCAGTACTTC. The V call is TRBV5-4, the J call TRBJ2-7, with 8 bases aligning to TRBD1. The CDR3 contains 13 residues. In germline, CDR1 is SGHNT, CDR2 YYREEE (reference sequence). After removal of 2 bases from V and 6 bases from J, the junction contained 4 bases not matched to a gene.